These 13 T cell receptor beta chains originate from one sample sequenced in a study of T cells after yellow fever vaccination. A single record per CDR3 protein comes from TCRdb applying MiXCR to the 5' RACE reads. The sample includes hundreds of thousands of distinct CDR3 sequences, approximately 13% of them seen just once. The starting material was PBMCs, obtained on the day of the yellow fever booster vaccination. These receptors originate from a man younger than 40 who received the YFV17D yellow fever vaccine.

This clonotype was seen only a few times. V is TRBV7-6 and J is TRBJ2-7; D is uncertain. The CDR3 totals 14 residues. Germline V lookup: CDR1 SGHVS, CDR2 FNYEAQ. Trimming took 2 bases from V and 0 from J, leaving 8 bases between them. The CDR3, as DNA: TGTGCCAGCAGCTTAATGGATGACTCCTACGAGCAGTACTTC. It is translated as CASSLMDDSYEQYF.

There are many counts of this clonotype. The chain carries TRBV29-1 and TRBJ2-3, with 7 bases that match TRBD2. The ends lost 5 bases at V and 1 base at J; junction bases unmatched: 3. CDR1 is SQVTM and CDR2 is ANQGSEA in the germline V gene. The CDR3 spans 13 residues. CDR3 bases: TGCAGCGTTAAGCGGGGAGGCACAGATACGCAGTATTTT. The encoded protein is CSVKRGGTDTQYF.

V is TRBV29-1 and J is TRBJ2-1; D is unclear. Germline CDR1 and CDR2: SQVTM and ANQGSEA. V shed 4 bases and J shed 0 bases, with 7 bases lying between them. The CDR3 extends over 13 amino acids. The CDR3 DNA reads TGCAGCGTTGTACGTAGCTCCTACAATGAGCAGTTCTTC. Translation: CSVVRSSYNEQFF.

The chain employs TRBV2 and TRBJ2-1; tentative D call: TRBD1 (6 bases). With 8 bases removed from V and 6 bases from J, the gap between germline ends came to 17 bases. Looked up from germline, CDR1 is SNHLY and CDR2 is FYNNEI. This CDR3 has 14 residues. CDR3 loop: CASCTQPTGNEQFF. The CDR3 DNA sequence: TGTGCCAGCTGTACTCAGCCGACAGGCAATGAGCAGTTCTTC.

The J gene is TRBJ2-7, the V gene TRBV12-3 or TRBV12-4; TRBD1 might be the D (6 bases). V lost 6 bases and J lost 9, with 15 bases in between. CDR3 length: 12 amino acids. The DNA of the CDR3 is TGTGCCAGCAGACCAGGGGTACGACGGCAGTACTTC. Translating it yields CASRPGVRRQYF.

This sequence joins TRBV19 and TRBJ2-3; 9 bases are a match to TRBD2. Germline CDR1 and CDR2: LNHDA and SQIVND (reference sequence). V shed 3 bases, J shed 2 bases, and the junction held 6 bases outside the gene matches. The CDR3 length is 16 residues. CDR3 region: CASSMVTSGLTDTQYF. The CDR3 nucleotides read TGTGCCAGTAGTATGGTGACTAGCGGACTCACAGATACGCAGTATTTT. Looking up the rest from reference TRBV19 and TRBJ2-3 gives the full variable domain: DGGITQSPKYLFRKEGQNVTLSCEQNLNHDAMYWYRQDPGQGLRLIYYSQIVNDFQKGDIAEGYSVSREKKESFPLTVTSAQKNPTAFYLCASSMVTSGLTDTQYFGPGTRLTVL.

The genes are TRBV12-3 or TRBV12-4 and TRBJ1-1; D is unclear. The ends were cut back, 6 bases at V and 4 bases at J, with 12 bases in the middle. CDR3 length: 13 residues. Here the CDR3 reads CASSSYWGTEAFF. In DNA form, the CDR3 reads TGTGCCAGCAGCTCATATTGGGGCACTGAAGCTTTCTTT.

The rearrangement joins TRBV29-1 to TRBJ2-6; D call uncertain. Germline-derived CDR1 and CDR2 are SQVTM and ANQGSEA. This CDR3 comprises 12 residues. Deletions cut 6 bases from V and 4 bases from J, with 7 bases between. The CDR3 DNA follows: TGCAGCGTCATGCTCGGGGCCAACGTCCTGACTTTC. It yields the protein CSVMLGANVLTF.

The chain is built from TRBV4-3 and TRBJ2-7, with 7 positions matching TRBD1. CDR1 and CDR2 (germline): LGHNA, YSLEER. V trimming: 1 base; J trimming: 1 base; junction bases outside the gene matches: 4. The CDR3 is 15 amino acids. CDR3 DNA sequence: TGCGCCAGCAGCCAAGGATTACAGGGGTCCTACGAGCAGTACTTC. This encodes CASSQGLQGSYEQYF.

This clonotype turned up a few times. The gene calls are TRBV6-1 and TRBJ2-7; TRBD1 agrees at 7 bases. Trimming cost V 5 bases and J 4 bases; bases outside gene matches: 5. CDR3 length: 13 residues. Looked up from germline, CDR1 is MNHNS and CDR2 is SASEGT. The CDR3 sequence: CASSQGVLYEQYF. In DNA form, the CDR3 reads TGTGCCAGCAGTCAGGGGGTACTGTACGAGCAGTACTTC.

This clonotype was detected only a few times. This sequence joins TRBV30 and TRBJ2-7; 7 nucleotides line up with TRBD1. This CDR3 has 13 amino acids. V shed 3 bases and J 6 bases; nucleotides not matched to a gene: 8. Germline V CDR1 and CDR2: GTSNPN, SVGIG (reference sequence). Written as DNA, the CDR3 is TGTGCCTGGAGGGGGGACAGAGCTCGCGAGCAGTACTTC. Translated, it gives CAWRGDRAREQYF.

This clonotype was recorded a few times. The rearrangement uses TRBV2 and TRBJ1-2; no firm D call. Germline V gene lookup returns CDR1 SNHLY and CDR2 FYNNEI. With 3 bases removed from V and 8 bases from J, the gap between germline ends came to 10 bases. This CDR3 is built from 12 residues. CDR3: CASSDAGNGYTF. The CDR3 nucleotides are TGTGCCAGCAGTGATGCGGGGAACGGCTACACCTTC.

This clonotype was seen a few times. The rearrangement joins TRBV5-6 to TRBJ1-2; no clear D. This CDR3 has 12 amino acids. Germline V gene data show CDR1 as SGHDT and CDR2 as YYEEEE. Trimming took 7 bases from V and 4 from J, leaving 11 bases between them. CDR3 in amino acids: CASGAAFYGYTF. The CDR3 bases are TGTGCCAGCGGAGCCGCCTTCTATGGCTACACCTTC. Based on the CDR3 plus reference TRBV5-6 and TRBJ1-2, the full variable domain is DAGVTQSPTHLIKTRGQQVTLRCSPKSGHDTVSWYQQALGQGPQFIFQYYEEEERQRGNFPDRFSGHQFPNYSSELNVNALLLGDSALYLCASGAAFYGYTFGSGTRLTVV.